Listed below are T cell receptor beta chains from one sample, sequenced in a study of blood T cell repertoires in COVID-19. Libraries were prepared by immunoSEQ multiplex PCR; TCRdb keeps only in-frame clonotypes and omits some of them. Of approximately 300,000 clones in the sample, 85% to 95% were seen once. The specimen sequenced was PBMCs or T cells enriched from blood (not recorded which). The receptor source for this set is a woman in her thirties who had been exposed to COVID-19. Each CDR3 is given with its conserved first and last residue.

v_gene	CDR3aa
TRBV28	CASSSHPADEKLFF
TRBV10-3	CATAGNEKLFF
TRBV19	CAVDGTGGWGQPQHF
TRBV7-2	CASSLARLSGGASGELFF
TRBV21-1	CASTKAGGAGKGLNEQFF
TRBV4-1	CASSQENRVRGYTF
TRBV19	CASSISENTEAFF
TRBV19	CASSISQGARTEAFF
TRBV7-9	CASSFFTGRGNTIYF
TRBV20-1	CSASLLAGVSAQYF
TRBV5-4	CASSPASRGSTDTQYF
TRBV7-8	CASSSRAGGPTDTQYF
TRBV19	CASSIGDRVRNTIYF
TRBV11-2	CASSPHQQGYGVKNIQYF
TRBV4-3	CASSQEAQRNGSPLHF
TRBV5-5	CASSTNRGTNEKLFF
TRBV7-8	CASSLGTGEGEETQYF
TRBV6-5	CASNGGNEQFF
TRBV5-1	CASSDTGFYEQYF
TRBV5-1	CASSRQGYEQYF
TRBV18	CASSPPIGQGKVYEQYF
TRBV18	CASSTTRWDTEAFF
TRBV19	CASNPGGPNTEAFF
TRBV19	CASSKTPRGLGVYGYTF